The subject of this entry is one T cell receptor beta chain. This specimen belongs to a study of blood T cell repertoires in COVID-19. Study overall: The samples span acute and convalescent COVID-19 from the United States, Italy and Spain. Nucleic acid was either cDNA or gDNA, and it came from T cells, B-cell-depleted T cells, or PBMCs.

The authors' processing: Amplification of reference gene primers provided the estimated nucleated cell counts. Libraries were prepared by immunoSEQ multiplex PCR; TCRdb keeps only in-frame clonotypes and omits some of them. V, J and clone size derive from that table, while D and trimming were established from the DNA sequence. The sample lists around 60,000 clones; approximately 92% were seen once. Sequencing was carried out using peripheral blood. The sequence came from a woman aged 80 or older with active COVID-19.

The CDR3 sequence: CASSIIFDGSSYNEQFF. Here the CDR3 DNA reads TGTGCCAGTAGTATCATCTTCGACGGGAGCTCCTACAATGAGCAGTTCTTC. The rearrangement uses TRBV19 and TRBJ2-1, with TRBD2 as a possible D gene (6 bases). The CDR3 consists of 17 residues. Trimming removed 3 bases at V and 0 bases at J, with 15 bases between. Per the germline V gene, CDR1 is LNHDA and CDR2 is SQIVND (reference sequence).